The 18 T cell receptor beta chains below all came from one sample that was sequenced in a study of cytomegalovirus exposure and HLA in healthy donors. Amplification used 60 Vbeta primers and 13 Jbeta primers. Profiled with immunoSEQ multiplex PCR; TCRdb holds only in-frame clones, not every one. The sample carries tens of thousands of clones, 65% to 90% recorded once. Sequencing was carried out using PBMCs. These receptors all come from a man younger than 40 in good health and CMV-seropositive.

The chain combines TRBV10-3 with TRBJ2-7; TRBD2 aligns across 10 bases. Germline CDR1 ENHRY, CDR2 SYGVKD. CDR3 length equals 15 residues. J gave up 4 bases and V 3 bases, and 6 bases lay outside the gene matches. CDR3 loop: CAISDPPSGSYEQYF. CDR3 coding DNA: TGTGCCATCAGTGACCCCCCTAGCGGGAGTTACGAGCAGTACTTC.

The rearrangement links TRBV30 to TRBJ2-7; D perhaps matches TRBD2 (6 bases). The CDR3 totals 13 residues. Trimming pared 5 bases from V and 4 bases from J, leaving 15 bases between. Germline values: CDR1 GTSNPN, CDR2 SVGIG (reference sequence). The CDR3 coding sequence is TGTGCCTGGGCGGGCGGGGCCCCTTACGAGCAGTACTTC. Its translation: CAWAGGAPYEQYF.

The rearrangement uses TRBV28 and TRBJ2-3; a weak D match, TRBD2 (5 bases). The CDR3 extends over 16 amino acids. Germline V gene data show CDR1 as MDHEN and CDR2 as SYDVKM. The V end was cut by 2 bases, the J end by 5 bases, with 17 bases between. The CDR3 sequence is CASSLPSLGGQDTQYF. Here the CDR3 DNA reads TGTGCCAGCAGTTTACCCTCCCTCGGCGGGCAAGATACGCAGTATTTT.

A remark on this clone: A junction boundary mismatches the germline segment, possibly from a read error. The chain is built from TRBV29-1 and TRBJ2-2; D is undetermined. Germline CDR1 is SQVTM and CDR2 is ANQGSEA. The CDR3 contains 12 residues. CDR3 nucleotides: TGCAGCGTTGGATTCGGAGCCGGCGAGCTGTTTTTT. The encoded protein is CSVGFGAGELFF.

This chain connects TRBV28 to TRBJ1-6; no firm D call. V was cut by 6 bases and J by 13 bases, with 4 bases left in between. Germline CDR1 and CDR2: MDHEN and SYDVKM. The CDR3 contains 9 residues. CDR3 sequence reads: CASSPPLHF. For the CDR3, the DNA is TGTGCCAGCAGCCCTCCCCTCCACTTT.

V is TRBV30 and J is TRBJ1-1, with D possibly matching TRBD1 (6 bases). The CDR3 totals 13 residues. Germline V gene lookup returns CDR1 GTSNPN and CDR2 SVGIG (reference sequence). CDR3 protein: CAGPRGGHTEAFF. CDR3 DNA: TGTGCGGGGCCTAGGGGGGGGCACACTGAAGCTTTCTTT.

The chain joins TRBV19 to TRBJ2-7, with 9 bases fitting TRBD1. This CDR3 is built from 14 residues. The J segment lost 6 bases and the V segment lost 5 bases, leaving 8 bases of the junction unmatched. Germline lookup yields CDR1 LNHDA and CDR2 SQIVND (reference sequence). The chain's CDR3 is CASSSQGASGEQYF. The DNA of the CDR3 is TGTGCCAGTAGTTCACAGGGGGCCTCGGGCGAGCAGTACTTC.

Only one count was recorded for this clone. The chain joins TRBV5-1 to TRBJ2-2, with D possibly TRBD2 on 6 matching bases. V lost 4 bases to trimming and J lost 0 bases, with 13 bases between them. This CDR3 contains 16 residues. The V gene's germline CDR1 is SGHRS and CDR2 YFSETQ. CDR3 amino acids: CASSPRAGTNTGELFF. The CDR3 DNA reads TGCGCCAGCAGCCCGAGAGCGGGTACGAACACCGGGGAGCTGTTTTTT.

Here the CDR3 DNA reads TGTGCCTGGGGAGGGACAGGGCCGGACGAGCAGTACTTC. This codes for CAWGGTGPDEQYF. The chain combines TRBV30 with TRBJ2-7; 9 bases line up with TRBD1. Germline V CDR1 and CDR2: GTSNPN, SVGIG (reference sequence). This CDR3 has 13 amino acids. Trimming took 5 bases from V and 5 from J; bases not matched to a gene: 7.

Points on this clone: Germline and junction disagree at one end, which may indicate a read error. V usage is TRBV5-1 and J usage is TRBJ2-7, with D maybe TRBD1 (6 bases). Germline-derived CDR1 and CDR2 are SGHRS and YFSETQ. This CDR3 contains 15 residues. CDR3 sequence: CASSGTGTNSCEQYF. In DNA, the CDR3 is TGCGCCAGCAGCGGAACAGGGACGAACTCCTGCGAGCAGTACTTC.

This clone was detected only a few times. A much larger clone differs by one base, so this may be a read error. Other DNA sequences in the same sample also yield this CDR3. J is TRBJ2-7 and V is TRBV28; 8 bases match TRBD1. Germline values: CDR1 MDHEN, CDR2 SYDVKM. The V gene end was trimmed by 2 bases and the J gene end by 3 bases; junction bases not matched to a gene: 3. The CDR3 is made up of 14 amino acids. CDR3 nucleotides: TGTGCCAGCAGTTTACAGGGGGCGAACTACGAGCAGTACTTC. Its translation: CASSLQGANYEQYF.

The chain joins TRBV4-1 to TRBJ2-1; possible D gene TRBD2, 6 bases. V was trimmed by 1 base and J by 6 bases, leaving 13 bases between them. Per the germline V gene, CDR1 is MGHRA and CDR2 is YSYEKL. The length of the CDR3 is 15 residues. The DNA of the CDR3 is TGCGCCAGCAGCCAAGCTCCTCAGGGAGGCAATGAGCAGTTCTTC. Translating it yields CASSQAPQGGNEQFF.

This clone was seen only a few times. V is TRBV10-2 and J is TRBJ1-1; D is perhaps TRBD1 (5 bases). The V end lost 7 bases, the J end lost 4 bases, and 19 bases lay between the germline ends. Germline lookup yields CDR1 WSHSY and CDR2 SAAADI. There are 15 residues in the CDR3. This CDR3 is CASTTGTAGFTEAFF. In DNA form, the CDR3 reads TGCGCCAGCACCACCGGAACCGCAGGGTTCACTGAAGCTTTCTTT.

The chain carries TRBV4-1 and TRBJ2-5; D might be TRBD2 (6 bases). Germline-derived CDR1 and CDR2 are MGHRA and YSYEKL. V lost 3 bases and J 1 base, leaving 9 bases between the germline ends. The CDR3 loop spans 14 amino acids. The CDR3 here is CASSQSGSQETQYF. Written as DNA, the CDR3 is TGCGCCAGCAGCCAGTCCGGGAGCCAAGAGACCCAGTACTTC.

V is TRBV2 and J is TRBJ2-7, with 13 bases lining up with TRBD2. V trimming: 3 bases; J trimming: 2 bases; junction bases outside the gene matches: 13. The CDR3 totals 19 residues. Germline V lookup: CDR1 SNHLY, CDR2 FYNNEI. The CDR3 sequence: CASSEQLAGGPTRTYEQYF. As DNA, the CDR3 is TGTGCCAGCAGTGAGCAACTAGCGGGAGGGCCTACAAGGACCTACGAGCAGTACTTC.

This rearrangement joins TRBV28 to TRBJ2-7, with 10 bases matching TRBD2. CDR1 and CDR2 from the germline V gene are MDHEN and SYDVKM. The J segment lost 1 base and the V segment lost 5 bases, leaving 20 bases of the junction unmatched. The CDR3 is 20 amino acids. CDR3 residues: CASSPGAGLATSFKSYEQYF. In DNA, the CDR3 is TGTGCCAGCAGTCCTGGGGCGGGACTAGCGACAAGCTTTAAGTCCTACGAGCAGTACTTC.

The rearrangement joins TRBV4-3 to TRBJ2-2; D possibly corresponds to TRBD2 (6 bases). Trimming shortened V by 0 bases and J by 5 bases, and 16 bases separated the two germline ends. Germline CDR1 and CDR2: LGHNA and YSLEER. The CDR3 has 17 amino acids. The CDR3 DNA reads as TGCGCCAGCAGCCAAGATGCCCTACCGGGAGTAACCGGGGAGCTGTTTTTT. As protein: CASSQDALPGVTGELFF.

The chain is built from TRBV7-6 and TRBJ2-5; 10 bases map to TRBD2. The J call is in doubt because the DNA end fits TRBJ2-7 better. The germline gives CDR1 SGHVS, CDR2 FNYEAQ. CDR3 length: 17 residues. CDR3 region: CASSLAVASGSPYEQYF. The CDR3 DNA follows: TGTGCCAGCAGCTTAGCAGTGGCTAGCGGGAGTCCCTACGAGCAGTACTTC.